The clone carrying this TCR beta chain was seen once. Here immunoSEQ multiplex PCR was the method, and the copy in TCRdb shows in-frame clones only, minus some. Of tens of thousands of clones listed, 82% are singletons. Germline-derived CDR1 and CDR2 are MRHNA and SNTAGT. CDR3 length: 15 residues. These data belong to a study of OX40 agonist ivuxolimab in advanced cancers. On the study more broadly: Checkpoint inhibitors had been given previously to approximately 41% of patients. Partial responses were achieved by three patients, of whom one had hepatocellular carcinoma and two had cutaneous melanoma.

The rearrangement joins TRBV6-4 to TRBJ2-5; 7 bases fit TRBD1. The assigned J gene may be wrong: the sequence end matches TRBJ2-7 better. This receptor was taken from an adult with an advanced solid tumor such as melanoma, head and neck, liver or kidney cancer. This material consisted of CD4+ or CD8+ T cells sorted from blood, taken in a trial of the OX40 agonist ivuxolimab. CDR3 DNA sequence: TGTGCCAGCAGTGAACCCGGACAGGCCTCCTACGAGCAGTACTTC. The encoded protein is CASSEPGQASYEQYF.